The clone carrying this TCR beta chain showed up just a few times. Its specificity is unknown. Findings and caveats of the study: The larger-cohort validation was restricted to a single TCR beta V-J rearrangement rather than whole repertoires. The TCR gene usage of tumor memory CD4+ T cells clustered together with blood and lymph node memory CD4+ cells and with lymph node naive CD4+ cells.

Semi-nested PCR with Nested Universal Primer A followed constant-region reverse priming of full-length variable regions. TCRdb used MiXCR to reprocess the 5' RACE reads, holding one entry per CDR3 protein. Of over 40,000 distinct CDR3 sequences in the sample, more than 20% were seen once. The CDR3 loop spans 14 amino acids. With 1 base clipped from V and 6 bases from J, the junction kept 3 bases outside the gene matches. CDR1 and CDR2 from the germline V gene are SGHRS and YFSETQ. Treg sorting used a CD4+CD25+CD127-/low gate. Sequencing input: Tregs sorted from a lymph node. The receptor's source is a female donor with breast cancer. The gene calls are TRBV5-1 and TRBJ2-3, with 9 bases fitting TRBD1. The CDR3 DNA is TGCGCCAGCAGCTTGTGGGGGACAGGGGATACGCAGTATTTT. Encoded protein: CASSLWGTGDTQYF.